This entry concerns a single T cell receptor (beta chain). Relative to the germline gene, one junction end is altered; a read error may explain this. Germline V CDR1 and CDR2: KGHSH, LQKENI. The CDR3 spans 17 residues. This specimen comes from a study of blood T cells in healthy people across ages. Using a J-beta primer mix together with a sample-barcoded 5' primer, a second PCR was run for roughly 7 to 12 cycles. A single record per CDR3 protein comes from TCRdb applying MiXCR to the 5' RACE reads. The sample shows approximately 730,000 distinct CDR3 sequences, roughly 50% of them seen only once. The genes are TRBV18 and TRBJ1-2, with a possible D match to TRBD1 (6 bases). The origin of this receptor is an older man in good health. Sequenced material: blood. The DNA for the CDR3 is TGTGCCACCTCAAGCCTCGGGACAAAAAGCGGGGAATATGGCTACACCTTC. Translating gives CATSSLGTKSGEYGYTF.